Listed below are T cell receptor beta chains from one sample, sequenced in a study of blood T cell repertoires in COVID-19. Repertoires were generated with immunoSEQ multiplex PCR, while TCRdb's copy carries only in-frame clones and drops some. The sample has some 200,000 clones; roughly four fifths are singletons. Sequenced material: peripheral blood. The receptors shown here come from a woman between 35 and 50 years old with COVID-19, enrolled during active disease. The CDR3 runs from the conserved cysteine through the conserved F or W. The D gene is left open where the match is weak. Some rows have no size entry. The others give once, few or many, or a class for an expanded clone.

>TRBD1|TRBV28|TRBJ2-1|NA
CASSGGWGRDSGHYNEQFF
TGTGCCAGCAGTGGAGGCTGGGGAAGGGACAGCGGCCACTACAATGAGCAGTTCTTC
>NA|TRBV6-5|TRBJ1-5|NA
CASERSGGNQPQHF
TGTGCCAGCGAGAGGTCCGGCGGCAATCAGCCCCAGCATTTT
>TRBD1|TRBV9|TRBJ1-2|NA
CASSVTPRDRTNYGYTF
TGTGCCAGCAGCGTAACCCCCAGGGACAGGACTAACTATGGCTACACCTTC
>TRBD1|TRBV19|TRBJ2-7|NA
CASSLGQGEFYEQYF
TGTGCCAGTAGTCTGGGACAGGGGGAATTCTACGAGCAGTACTTC
>NA|TRBV19|TRBJ1-2|few
CASNDGFRYTF
TGTGCCAGTAATGACGGGTTTCGCTACACCTTC
>NA|TRBV5-4|TRBJ2-5|NA
CASSPAGETQYF
TGTGCCAGCAGCCCGGCAGGGGAGACCCAGTACTTC
>TRBD2|TRBV11-3|TRBJ2-1|NA
CASSWGTSGYEQFF
TGTGCCAGCAGCTGGGGGACTAGCGGATATGAGCAGTTCTTC
>NA|TRBV18|TRBJ1-4|NA
CASSRGRGATNEKLFF
TGTGCCAGCTCACGAGGGAGGGGTGCAACTAATGAAAAACTGTTTTTT
>NA|TRBV11-2|TRBJ2-7|NA
CASSPSGTGDYEQYF
TGTGCCAGCAGCCCCTCCGGGACGGGAGACTACGAGCAGTACTTC
>TRBD2|TRBV15|TRBJ2-3|NA
CATSRDLGLAGLVTDTQYF
TGTGCCACCAGCAGAGATCTAGGACTAGCGGGATTGGTGACAGATACGCAGTATTTT
>TRBD1|TRBV7-9|TRBJ1-2|NA
CASSAQGARYGYTF
TGTGCCAGCAGCGCGCAGGGGGCGCGGTATGGCTACACCTTC
>TRBD1|TRBV10-1|TRBJ1-5|few
CASSTGGNQPQHF
TGCGCCAGCAGCACAGGGGGCAATCAGCCCCAGCATTTT
>TRBD1|TRBV29-1|TRBJ1-1|few
CSVGGQVMNTEAFF
TGCAGCGTTGGTGGACAGGTAATGAACACTGAAGCTTTCTTT
>NA|TRBV5-4|TRBJ1-2|few
CASSLGGRGGYTF
TGTGCCAGCAGCTTGGGAGGTCGGGGTGGCTACACCTTC
>TRBD2|TRBV5-1|TRBJ2-3|once
CASSLEAPGRALGAQYF
TGCGCCAGCAGCTTGGAGGCCCCCGGGAGGGCCCTGGGCGCGCAGTATTTT
>NA|TRBV19|TRBJ1-5|NA
CASSIGGGYQPQHF
TGTGCCAGTAGTATAGGCGGGGGTTATCAACCCCAGCATTTT
>TRBD1|TRBV7-3|TRBJ2-1|NA
CASSLTKTGLTEQFF
TGTGCCAGCAGCTTAACTAAGACAGGGTTAACTGAGCAGTTCTTC
>NA|TRBV15|TRBJ2-3|once
CATSRDNRGRDTQYF
TGTGCCACCAGCAGAGATAATCGGGGGAGGGATACGCAGTATTTT
>NA|TRBV19|TRBJ2-3|NA
CASCQVGSTTDTQYF
TGTGCCAGTTGTCAGGTCGGGAGTACGACAGATACGCAGTATTTT
>NA|TRBV7-2|TRBJ1-1|NA
CASSLQGNTEAFF
TGTGCCAGCAGCTTGCAGGGAAACACTGAAGCTTTCTTT
>NA|TRBV19|TRBJ2-5|NA
CATNGGGTGETQYF
TGTGCCACCAACGGTGGGGGGACGGGCGAGACCCAGTACTTC
>NA|TRBV5-6|TRBJ2-5|NA
CASSLRPPRETQYF
TGTGCCAGCAGCTTAAGGCCCCCGAGGGAGACCCAGTACTTC
>NA|TRBV6-2/TRBV6-3|TRBJ1-1|NA
CASSPTSGFTEAFF
TGTGCCAGCAGTCCCACGAGCGGGTTCACTGAAGCTTTCTTT
>TRBD2|TRBV6-4|TRBJ2-4|NA
CASSDSSSGSNIQYF
TGTGCCAGCAGTGACTCGTCTAGCGGGAGTAACATTCAGTACTTC
>NA|TRBV30|TRBJ2-7|NA
CAWSWGQQFSYEQYF
TGTGCCTGGAGTTGGGGACAACAATTCTCCTACGAGCAGTACTTC
>NA|TRBV7-2|TRBJ2-3|NA
CASSLFRVMDSQYF
TGTGCCAGCAGCTTATTTAGGGTTATGGACTCGCAGTATTTT
>TRBD1|TRBV18|TRBJ1-3|NA
CASSRLGTASNSGNTIYF
TGTGCCAGCTCACGACTAGGGACAGCTTCTAACTCTGGAAACACCATATATTTT
>TRBD2|TRBV29-1|TRBJ2-7|NA
CSVAAGLGDYEQYF
TGCAGCGTTGCCGCGGGACTAGGGGATTACGAGCAGTACTTC
>TRBD2|TRBV14|TRBJ2-2|NA
CASSDLGTMNTGELFF
TGTGCCAGCAGCGACCTGGGGACTATGAACACCGGGGAGCTGTTTTTT
>NA|TRBV5-1|TRBJ2-5|NA
CASSLAAGVAGETQYF
TGCGCCAGCAGCTTGGCCGCAGGGGTCGCGGGCGAGACCCAGTACTTC
>TRBD2|TRBV28|TRBJ2-3|NA
CASSGLGLAGGDTQYF
TGTGCCAGCAGTGGGCTGGGACTAGCGGGAGGAGATACGCAGTATTTT
>NA|TRBV7-9|TRBJ1-1|once
CASSSTGYLTEAFF
TGTGCCAGCAGCTCGACAGGTTATTTGACTGAAGCTTTCTTT
>NA|TRBV5-6|TRBJ1-1|NA
CASSPIQGNTEAFF
TGTGCCAGCAGCCCCATACAGGGAAACACTGAAGCTTTCTTT
>TRBD2|TRBV3-1/TRBV3-2|TRBJ2-7|many
CASSQERNSGRFEQYF
TGTGCCAGCAGCCAAGAAAGAAATAGCGGGAGGTTCGAGCAGTACTTC
>NA|TRBV6-5|TRBJ2-1|NA
CATQVLQGFGVEQFF
TGTGCCACCCAGGTCTTGCAAGGATTTGGTGTTGAGCAGTTCTTC
>TRBD1|TRBV27|TRBJ1-2|NA
CASSFHDRDGGYTF
TGTGCCAGCAGTTTCCATGACAGGGATGGGGGCTACACCTTC
>NA|TRBV28|TRBJ1-5|NA
CASSIDRNQPQHF
TGTGCCAGCAGTATTGACAGGAATCAGCCCCAGCATTTT
>NA|TRBV7-6|TRBJ2-5|NA
CASTQAGGGSQETQYF
TGTGCCAGCACCCAAGCAGGGGGCGGGAGCCAAGAGACCCAGTACTTC
>TRBD1|TRBV9|TRBJ2-5|NA
CASSGDRGRETQYF
TGTGCCAGCAGCGGAGACAGGGGGCGAGAGACCCAGTACTTC
>NA|TRBV27|TRBJ1-3|NA
CASRLDGHSGNTIYF
TGTGCCAGCAGACTGGACGGACACTCTGGAAACACCATATATTTT